The 23 T cell receptor beta chains below come from one sample, sequenced in a study of breast tumors, draining lymph nodes, adjacent tissues. TCRdb reanalysed the multiplex PCR reads using MiXCR and keeps one entry per CDR3 protein. The table includes 150,000 to 200,000 distinct CDR3 sequences, roughly 30% detected once. Samples came from axillary lymph nodes draining the breast cancer. The sequencing input was axillary lymph node tissue. Receptors were obtained from a female donor with breast cancer. Some clones in this sample may be carry-over from other donors' samples.

This clonotype came up many times. CDR3 DNA: TGTGCCAGCAGCTTAGCGGTTACAGGGACTGGAAACACCATATATTTT. Translated: CASSLAVTGTGNTIYF. The gene calls are TRBV7-8 and TRBJ1-3; D is perhaps TRBD1 (6 bases). V lost 0 bases and J lost 2, with 11 bases in between. The CDR3 covers 16 residues. CDR1 and CDR2 from the germline V gene are SGHVS and FQNEAQ. The entire variable domain, with the rest obtained from reference TRBV7-8 and TRBJ1-3, is as follows: GAGVSQSPRYKVAKRGQDVALRCDPISGHVSLFWYQQALGQGPEFLTYFQNEAQLDKSGLPSDRFFAERPEGSVSTLKIQRTQQEDSAVYLCASSLAVTGTGNTIYFGEGSWLTVV.

This clonotype was counted at least ten times. The rearrangement links TRBV5-6 to TRBJ1-2; 8 bases are a match to TRBD1. The germline V gene has CDR1 SGHDT and CDR2 YYEEEE. The length of the CDR3 is 15 residues. V was clipped by 4 bases and J by 6 bases; unmatched bases: 11. For the CDR3, the DNA is TGTGCCAGCAGCGGGGGGACAGGCGTACTTCATGGCTACACCTTC. Its protein product is CASSGGTGVLHGYTF.

The sample holds many counts of this clonotype. The gene calls are TRBV15 and TRBJ2-7; D ambiguous. The CDR3 contains 13 residues. The ends were cut back, 0 bases at V and 2 bases at J, with 5 bases in the middle. In germline, CDR1 is LNHNV, CDR2 YYDKDF (reference sequence). This chain's CDR3 is CATSREQAYEQYF. For the CDR3, the DNA is TGTGCCACCAGCAGAGAGCAGGCCTACGAGCAGTACTTC.

J is TRBJ2-7 and V is TRBV9; 8 bases line up with TRBD1. CDR3 size: 15 residues. CDR1 and CDR2 from the germline V gene are SGDLS and YYNGEE. V was clipped by 7 bases and J by 7 bases; unmatched bases: 16. CDR3 in amino acids: CASSPVFGQGGEQYF. The CDR3 nucleotides are TGTGCCAGCTCCCCCGTTTTTGGACAGGGTGGAGAGCAGTACTTC.

This clonotype has more than one count but fewer than ten. It may be a read error: a sequence one base away is much more abundant. V and J are TRBV7-3 and TRBJ2-5, with a tentative D call TRBD2 (5 bases). The germline V gene has CDR1 SGHTA and CDR2 FQGTGA. The CDR3 runs to 15 residues. CDR3 nucleotide sequence: TGTGCCAGCAGTTTATCTGGTAGCGAGCAAGAGACCCAGCACTTC. Protein: CASSLSGSEQETQHF.

Of note for this clonotype: Without the conserved terminal phenylalanine or tryptophan, this CDR3 likely stems from a read error. The J gene is TRBJ1-5, the V gene TRBV9; tentative D call: TRBD1 (5 bases). The V end was cut by 4 bases, the J end by 4 bases, with 9 bases between. Germline assignment: CDR1 SGDLS and CDR2 YYNGEE. The CDR3 runs 13 residues. The CDR3 region is CASSPEGNQPQHS. In nucleotides, the CDR3 is TGTGCCAGCAGCCCTGAGGGGAATCAGCCCCAGCATTCT.

Ten or more counts support this clonotype. The chain combines TRBV24-1 with TRBJ2-3; 8 bases fit TRBD2. Trimming at V came to 12 bases and at J to 7 bases, leaving 8 bases not matched to a gene. From germline, CDR1 is KGHDR and CDR2 SFDVKD. CDR3 size: 12 residues. The CDR3 DNA follows: TGTGCCTCGGGGGGGTTTGGAAATACGCAGTATTTT. Residues: CASGGFGNTQYF.

The chain joins TRBV20-1 to TRBJ2-3; 9 bases agree with TRBD2. The CDR3 loop spans 16 amino acids. The germline V gene encodes CDR1 DFQATT and CDR2 SNEGSKA (reference sequence). The junction had 11 bases not matched to a gene; V was cut back by 6 bases and J by 1 base. CDR3 nucleotides: TGCAGTGCCAGCAGCGGGAGCGGGGGGCGCACAGATACGCAGTATTTT. This sequence encodes CSASSGSGGRTDTQYF.

This clonotype has more than one count but fewer than ten. The V gene is TRBV6-1, the J gene TRBJ2-1, with 7 nucleotides matching TRBD1. The CDR3 is 15 amino acids. Germline CDR1 and CDR2: MNHNS and SASEGT. Losses at the gene ends were 2 bases for V and 7 bases for J; bases not matched to a gene: 8. CDR3 DNA: TGTGCCAGCAGTGAATCGACAGGGTGGAAGAATGAGCAGTTCTTC. Residues: CASSESTGWKNEQFF.

This chain uses TRBV20-1 with TRBJ2-3; D remains unclear. The CDR3 contains 11 residues. The V end lost 5 bases, the J end lost 3 bases, and 6 bases lay between the germline ends. Germline V gene data show CDR1 as DFQATT and CDR2 as SNEGSKA (reference sequence). The CDR3 sequence is CSAPNTDTQYF. As DNA, the CDR3 is TGCAGTGCTCCAAATACAGATACGCAGTATTTT.

This clonotype was picked up many times. The chain combines TRBV5-6 with TRBJ2-5; 10 positions match TRBD1. The CDR3 consists of 17 residues. CDR1 and CDR2 (germline): SGHDT, YYEEEE. The V gene end was trimmed by 3 bases and the J gene end by 4 bases; junction bases not matched to a gene: 12. The CDR3 coding sequence is TGTGCCAGCAGCTCCACCACCGGGACAGGGGTAAGAGAGACCCAGTACTTC. Its translation is CASSSTTGTGVRETQYF.

V is TRBV7-2 and J is TRBJ1-4; 7 bases align to TRBD1. The germline CDR1 and CDR2 sequences are SGHTA and FQGNSA. V lost 1 base to trimming and J lost 8 bases; unmatched junction nucleotides: 4. This CDR3 is 14 amino acids long. CDR3 nucleotides: TGTGCCAGCAGCTTAGGAGGGACAGCAGAAAAACTGTTTTTT. Its translation is CASSLGGTAEKLFF.

This clonotype has just a few counts. A much more abundant neighbour one base away suggests this may be a read error. The V gene is TRBV2, the J gene TRBJ1-3, with D perhaps TRBD1 (5 bases). In germline, CDR1 is SNHLY, CDR2 FYNNEI. CDR3 length: 14 amino acids. The CDR3 reads CASNSRGPGDTIYF. DNA for the CDR3: TGTGCCAGCAACTCGAGGGGCCCTGGAGACACCATATATTTT.

There are many counts of this clonotype. The rearrangement links TRBV4-2 to TRBJ2-5; D not resolved. CDR1 and CDR2 (germline): LGHNA, YNFKEQ. V shed 1 base and J shed 6 bases, with 9 bases lying between them. The CDR3 is 13 amino acids. The CDR3: CASSQVGRQTQYF. CDR3 nucleotide sequence: TGTGCCAGCAGCCAAGTCGGGCGGCAGACCCAGTACTTC.

In its sample, this clonotype was seen many times. This rearrangement joins TRBV5-6 to TRBJ2-3; 10 bases are shared with TRBD2. Per the germline V gene, CDR1 is SGHDT and CDR2 is YYEEEE. The CDR3 contains 14 residues. Trimming cost V 2 bases and J 11 bases; bases outside gene matches: 8. Written as DNA, the CDR3 is TGTGCCAGCAGCTTCGAGCTAGCGGGAGCCGGGCAGTATTTT. Protein: CASSFELAGAGQYF.

On this clonotype itself: It may be a read error: a sequence one base away is much more abundant. This chain joins TRBV12-3 or TRBV12-4 and TRBJ1-5; no reliable D call. The CDR3 extends over 15 amino acids. This chain's CDR3 is CASSFRGGSNPPQHF. For the CDR3, the DNA is TGTGCCAGCAGTTTCCGGGGTGGGAGCAATCCGCCCCAGCATTTT.

The V and J genes are TRBV7-3 and TRBJ1-3; a weak D match, TRBD1 (5 bases). V gave up 4 bases and J gave up 4 bases, with 17 bases separating them. CDR3 length equals 16 residues. The germline CDR1 and CDR2 sequences are SGHTA and FQGTGA. The CDR3 DNA is TGTGCCAGCAGCTCCTTTCGGGGCGGTTGGGGAAACACCATATATTTT. Protein: CASSSFRGGWGNTIYF.

The table lists this clonotype with many counts. This chain's CDR3 is CASRLPGSPTEGGYTF. In nucleotides, the CDR3 is TGTGCCAGTAGGTTACCAGGGTCACCGACGGAGGGGGGCTACACCTTC. The V and J genes are TRBV19 and TRBJ1-2, with D tentatively TRBD1 (5 bases). This CDR3 has 16 amino acids. CDR1 is LNHDA, CDR2 SQIVND, per germline (reference sequence). The V end was cut by 6 bases, the J end by 8 bases, with 25 bases between.

This clonotype was observed a handful of times. A much larger clone lies a single base off, so this may be a read error. This rearrangement joins TRBV20-1 to TRBJ2-7; TRBD2 matches 7 bases. Per germline, CDR1 DFQATT and CDR2 SNEGSKA (reference sequence). The V gene end was trimmed by 7 bases and the J gene end by 6 bases; junction bases not matched to a gene: 15. This CDR3 region has 14 residues. The DNA for the CDR3 is TGCAGTGGTTGGAGCGGGAACGGAACCTCCGAGCAGTACTTC. It specifies CSGWSGNGTSEQYF.

Only a few counts were recorded for this clonotype. The chain has TRBV6-2 or TRBV6-3 and TRBJ2-1, with 16 positions matching TRBD2. After removal of 6 bases from V and 7 bases from J, the junction contained 9 bases not matched to a gene. This CDR3 is 17 amino acids long. Germline assignment: CDR1 MNHEY and CDR2 SVGEGT. The CDR3 here is CASRREGLAGGENEQFF. The CDR3 DNA is TGTGCCAGCAGACGCGAGGGACTAGCGGGGGGGGAGAATGAGCAGTTCTTC.

The sample holds many counts of this clonotype. The rearrangement uses TRBV7-8 and TRBJ2-3; 9 nucleotides align to TRBD2. V was pared by 5 bases and J by 2 bases, with 8 bases of the junction left unmatched. Germline CDR1 reads SGHVS; CDR2 reads FQNEAQ. The CDR3 is made up of 16 amino acids. The CDR3 sequence is CASSGTLAGVTDTQYF. CDR3 sequence (DNA): TGTGCCAGCAGCGGGACTTTAGCGGGAGTCACAGATACGCAGTATTTT.

Comments on this clonotype: This may come from a read error, since a much larger clone is one base off. This chain uses TRBV14 with TRBJ2-7, with TRBD2 identical over 13 bases. The CDR3 runs 16 residues. Germline V CDR1 and CDR2: SGHDN, FVKESK. CDR3 sequence: CASSTSGGALSYGQYF. CDR3 nucleotides: TGTGCCAGCAGCACTAGCGGGGGGGCTCTCTCCTACGGGCAGTACTTC.

CDR3 DNA sequence: TGCAGTGCTAGAGGACGAAACAGGGGAGTTTTGAACACTGAAGCTTTCTTT. Translation gives CSARGRNRGVLNTEAFF. The V call is TRBV20-1, the J call TRBJ1-1, with 7 bases aligning to TRBD1. CDR3 length: 17 residues. V gave up 1 base and J gave up 0 bases; unmatched junction bases: 11. Germline CDR1 is DFQATT and CDR2 is SNEGSKA (reference sequence).